The rows below give T cell receptor beta chains drawn from one sample of a study of T cell clones after liver transplantation. Produced via immunoSEQ multiplex PCR; TCRdb's table is partial and in-frame only. The profile shows fewer than 85,000 clones, over 80% of them singletons. The sequences come from CD4+ T cells from blood, collected at the 22-month timepoint. Receptors originate from a human patient who received a liver transplant. Some T cells may be supplied by the graft donor. The CDR3 runs from the conserved cysteine through the conserved F or W. A D gene is named only where the DNA matches it firmly. Clone size is given for some rows only: seen once, a few or many times, or a class if the clone is expanded.

j_call | v_call | clone_size | d_call | cdr3_nt | cdr3_aa
TRBJ1-3 | TRBV5-6 | - | - | TGTGCCAGCAGCTTGGGGGGGCAGCTCTCTGGAAACACCATATATTTT | CASSLGGQLSGNTIYF
TRBJ2-1 | TRBV27 | - | - | TGTGCCAGCAGTTTAGGACAGGGTGGGAGGGATGAGCAGTTCTTC | CASSLGQGGRDEQFF
TRBJ2-7 | TRBV5-4 | - | - | TGTGCCAGCAGCTCCTGGGTAGGGGGCGAGCAGTACTTC | CASSSWVGGEQYF
TRBJ1-2 | TRBV19 | - | - | TGTGCCAGTTGGACCCAACGGGGCTATGGCTACACCTTC | CASWTQRGYGYTF
TRBJ2-7 | TRBV7-2 | - | - | TGTGCCAGCAGCTTATTCTTTAGCGGAGCCTACGAGCAGTACTTC | CASSLFFSGAYEQYF
TRBJ2-5 | TRBV28 | - | - | TGTGCCAGCAGTTTTGGTCAGGGACCCAGCCAAGAGACCCAGTACTTC | CASSFGQGPSQETQYF
TRBJ1-1 | TRBV7-2 | - | - | TGTGCCAGCAGCTTAGCGGGGGGGGTGGCTTTCTTT | CASSLAGGVAFF
TRBJ2-6 | TRBV7-3 | - | - | TGTGCCAGCAGCTTAAACCCCGGACAGTCTGGGGCCAACGTCCTGACTTTC | CASSLNPGQSGANVLTF
TRBJ1-2 | TRBV4-2 | few | - | TGTGCCAGCAGCAGGGAAAACTATGGCTACACCTTC | CASSRENYGYTF
TRBJ2-7 | TRBV10-3 | once | TRBD1 | TGTGCCATCAGCGACCGTAACCAGGGGGCCTACGAGCAGTACTTC | CAISDRNQGAYEQYF
TRBJ1-5 | TRBV6-1 | - | TRBD1 | TGTGCCAGCAGTGCCATATCAGGGGGCGGTCAGCCCCAGCATTTT | CASSAISGGGQPQHF
TRBJ2-7 | TRBV5-3 | few | TRBD2 | TGTGCCAGAAGCTTGGGTCACGCCGGGACTAGTTATCACGAGCAGTACTTC | CARSLGHAGTSYHEQYF
TRBJ2-2 | TRBV19 | - | - | TGTGCCAGTACTCGTAGTTCGACAGCTAACACCGGGGAGCTGTTTTTT | CASTRSSTANTGELFF
TRBJ1-1 | TRBV6-1 | - | - | TGTGCCAGCACTTCCATGAACACTGAAGCTTTCTTT | CASTSMNTEAFF
TRBJ1-4 | TRBV2 | few | - | TGTGCCAGCAGAGGGGGAGGTGGGGAAAAACTGTTTTTT | CASRGGGGEKLFF
TRBJ2-1 | TRBV11-3 | - | - | TGTGCCAGCAGCTTAGAAGAAGGGGATGAGCAGTTCTTC | CASSLEEGDEQFF